This T cell receptor (beta chain) appears in the sequencing data of a study of cytomegalovirus exposure and HLA in healthy donors. Notes on the study in general: In a later analysis, productive TCRs from donors in an Asian-associated ancestry cluster reportedly carried fewer N-insertions than the cohort mean. Later work found that TCR association rates differed between HLA loci; DRB1 had the most and HLA-C the fewest.

Comment on this clone: Its antigen remains unidentified.

PCR used 60 Vbeta primers and 13 Jbeta primers. Study processing details: In a later analysis, roughly 10 million of 60 million to 80 million unique beta chains occurred in at least two donors. Sequenced by immunoSEQ multiplex PCR; TCRdb stores in-frame clones only, minus some. V and J calls and clone size come straight from that table; D and trimming were deduced from the DNA. The data hold under 200,000 clones, with 70% to 85% observed a single time. Trimming took off 0 bases at V and 2 bases at J, with 10 bases between the two ends. The CDR3 consists of 15 residues. CDR1 is LGHNA and CDR2 is YNFKEQ in the germline V gene.

The TCR sequence derives from a man aged 35-49 years in good health and CMV-seropositive. The sequencing input was PBMCs. The gene calls are TRBV4-2 and TRBJ1-2; tentatively, D is TRBD1 (6 bases). As DNA, the CDR3 is TGTGCCAGCAGCCAAGACAGGGGTAGGAACTATGGCTACACCTTC. Residues: CASSQDRGRNYGYTF.